This T cell receptor (beta chain) was captured by sequencing in a study of identifying expanded T cells in peripheral blood. Study-level points and caveats: Variance in clone template counts between two-week samples significantly increased with total template count across all healthy donors. Technical replicates showed about 1.1 changed clones; roughly two weeks roughly 18; four weeks 19.

Produced via immunoSEQ multiplex PCR; TCRdb's table is partial and in-frame only. The sample gives 45,000 to 75,000 clones, about 83% of which show up once; 17% is in the top ten. Collection occurred without any documented infections or immune events in donors. The CDR3 contains 13 residues. Germline V CDR1 and CDR2: SGHNT, YENEEA. V shed 5 bases and J shed 6 bases, with 12 bases lying between them. As concerns this clone: Antigen specificity is unknown.

Specimen: blood. This TCR derives from a person aged 18 to 75 in good health. V usage is TRBV11-3 and J usage is TRBJ2-3, with D tentatively TRBD1 (5 bases). The CDR3 DNA reads TGTGCCAGCAGCAGAGACACAGGCGATACGCAGTATTTT. Protein sequence: CASSRDTGDTQYF. Supplemented by reference TRBV11-3 and TRBJ2-3, the full variable domain reads EAGVVQSPRYKIIEKKQPVAFWCNPISGHNTLYWYLQNLGQGPELLIRYENEEAVDDSQLPKDRFSAERLKGVDSTLKIQPAELGDSAVYLCASSRDTGDTQYFGPGTRLTVL.